The clone carrying this TCR beta chain was seen ten or more times. The treatment: oral pan-JAK inhibitor, 5-10 mg twice daily. This CDR3 has 15 amino acids. Germline CDR1 is SEHNR and CDR2 is FQNEAQ (reference sequence). V was pared by 6 bases and J by 0 bases, with 11 bases between. This sample is part of a study of CD8+ T cells in alopecia areata. TCR sequencing used cDNA made by reverse transcription of extracted RNA. TCRdb keeps only in-frame clones here, not all; method: immunoSEQ multiplex PCR. Here the sample spans about 160,000 clones, 55% to 75% being singletons. The starting material was CD4+ T cells sorted from blood, obtained at week 4, from a patient treated with tofacitinib. The chain is built from TRBV7-9 and TRBJ2-2; D possibly corresponds to TRBD1 (5 bases). The TCR was taken from a human donor with alopecia areata. The CDR3 here is CASRPGAANTGELFF. CDR3 in DNA: TGTGCCAGCAGGCCTGGGGCTGCGAACACCGGGGAGCTGTTTTTT.